Listed below are T cell receptor beta chains from one sample, sequenced in a study of CD8 T cells in Susac syndrome. TCRdb ran MiXCR on the immunoSEQ multiplex PCR reads and lists one entry per CDR3 protein. The repertoire holds hundreds of thousands of distinct CDR3 sequences, with roughly 85% as singletons. The sample consisted of CD8+ T cells from PBMCs. The receptors derive from a human donor with multiple sclerosis. CDR3s include the opening cysteine and the closing phenylalanine or tryptophan. The order of the fields is J gene, D gene, V gene, clone size, CDR3 protein, CDR3 DNA. The D gene is left open where the match is weak. Not all rows give a size; the values are once, few, many and, for expanded clones, a class.

TRBJ2-7,TRBD2,TRBV5-6,.,CASSWFEAGAHEQYF,TGTGCCAGCAGCTGGTTTGAGGCGGGAGCTCACGAGCAGTACTTC
TRBJ1-1,.,TRBV5-1,.,CASSLGGRETEAFF,TGCGCCAGCAGCTTGGGGGGGCGCGAGACTGAAGCTTTCTTT
TRBJ2-1,TRBD2,TRBV7-9,once,CASSHRRGVGRVNEQFF,TGTGCCAGCAGCCACCGACGGGGGGTCGGGAGGGTGAATGAGCAGTTCTTC
TRBJ2-1,TRBD2,TRBV9,once,CASSASLAGGFDEQFF,TGTGCCAGCAGCGCCAGCCTAGCGGGAGGTTTCGATGAGCAGTTCTTC
TRBJ2-7,.,TRBV7-6,.,CASSLADPNYEQYF,TGTGCCAGCAGCTTAGCGGACCCAAACTACGAGCAGTACTTC
TRBJ1-2,.,TRBV11-2,.,CASSDTGENYGYTF,TGTGCCAGCAGCGATACGGGAGAAAACTATGGCTACACCTTC
TRBJ1-5,.,TRBV4-3,.,CASSQGLRSNQPQHF,TGCGCCAGCAGCCAAGGGTTACGAAGCAATCAGCCCCAGCATTTT
TRBJ2-7,.,TRBV25-1,.,CASRALTYRANTYEQYF,TGTGCCAGCAGGGCCCTTACCTACAGGGCAAACACCTACGAGCAGTACTTC
TRBJ2-7,.,TRBV20-1,.,CSAGPLTSYEQYF,TGCAGTGCTGGTCCCCTGACTTCCTACGAGCAGTACTTC
TRBJ2-7,TRBD2,TRBV25-1,.,CASGRGLAGSYEQYF,TGTGCCAGCGGGCGGGGACTAGCGGGATCCTACGAGCAGTACTTC
TRBJ2-7,TRBD2,TRBV27,.,CASSLLLAGVYEQYF,TGTGCCAGCAGTTTATTACTAGCGGGAGTCTACGAGCAGTACTTC
TRBJ2-5,.,TRBV14,.,CASSQDWKGYLETQYF,TGTGCCAGCAGCCAAGATTGGAAGGGGTATTTGGAGACCCAGTACTTC
TRBJ2-3,.,TRBV12-3/TRBV12-4,.,CASSLAGNTDTQYF,TGTGCCAGCAGTTTAGCGGGAAACACAGATACGCAGTATTTT
TRBJ2-3,.,TRBV4-1,few,CASSPSGSSDTQYF,TGCGCCAGCAGCCCAAGCGGTTCTTCAGATACGCAGTATTTT
TRBJ2-5,.,TRBV5-4,.,CASSARGSGETQYF,TGTGCCAGCTCGGCTCGGGGGTCGGGCGAGACCCAGTACTTC
TRBJ2-4,.,TRBV7-9,.,CASSSGRIQYF,TGTGCCAGCAGCTCCGGCCGAATTCAGTACTTC
TRBJ1-1,.,TRBV10-2,.,CASSEGGKTEAFF,TGCGCCAGCAGTGAAGGGGGGAAAACTGAAGCTTTCTTT